The clone carrying this T cell receptor (beta chain) was seen a single time. Its antigen remains unknown. The sample is drawn from a study of cytomegalovirus exposure and HLA in healthy donors. Notes on the study in general: TCR beta sequences reportedly predicted the HLA-A and HLA-B alleles of most subjects accurately. The study labeled 170 or so TCR beta chains cytomegalovirus-associated.

Trimming removed 5 bases from V and 5 bases from J, with 14 bases in between. The CDR3 is 14 residues long. The germline V gene has CDR1 SGHRS and CDR2 YFSETQ. The PCR used 60 Vbeta and 13 Jbeta primers. Method: immunoSEQ multiplex PCR; TCRdb's copy keeps in-frame clones and lacks some. The data hold 95,000 to 120,000 clones, with less than 80% observed a single time. The rearrangement links TRBV5-1 to TRBJ2-1, with D possibly matching TRBD2 (6 bases). Source material: PBMCs. This TCR derives from a middle-aged woman in good health and CMV-seropositive. CDR3 in amino acids: CASRSMGGDNEQFF. In DNA form, the CDR3 reads TGCGCCAGCAGAAGTATGGGGGGTGACAATGAGCAGTTCTTC.